The 9 T cell receptor beta chains listed next were all sequenced from one sample in a study of cytomegalovirus exposure and HLA in healthy donors. PCR involved 60 Vbeta and 13 Jbeta primers. Here immunoSEQ multiplex PCR was the method, and the copy in TCRdb shows in-frame clones only, minus some. Of roughly 150,000 clones in the sample, roughly 73% were seen once. The source material was PBMCs. The source of these receptors is a woman aged 18-29 years in good health and CMV-seronegative.

This clone is a singleton in its sample. This chain joins TRBV10-3 and TRBJ1-2, with TRBD1 matching 8 bases. CDR1 is ENHRY and CDR2 is SYGVKD in the germline V gene. The trim removed 4 bases at V and 0 bases at J, leaving 13 bases unmatched. The length of the CDR3 is 18 residues. In DNA, the CDR3 is TGTGCCATCAGTGTGCCTCAGGGGGCGGACAAATCTAACTATGGCTACACCTTC. This sequence encodes CAISVPQGADKSNYGYTF.

The rearrangement links TRBV18 to TRBJ2-3; no clear D gene. Per germline, CDR1 KGHSH and CDR2 LQKENI. The CDR3 has 15 amino acids. The V end was cut by 6 bases, the J end by 2 bases, with 15 bases between. CDR3 coding DNA: TGTGCCAGCTCGGGCCGTGGGCGCCCCACAGATACGCAGTATTTT. This gives the protein CASSGRGRPTDTQYF.

The genes are TRBV5-4 and TRBJ1-1; the D is unclear. The germline V gene has CDR1 SGHNT and CDR2 YYREEE (reference sequence). The V gene lost 5 bases and the J gene lost 1 base, with 12 bases spanning the gap. This CDR3 comprises 14 residues. CDR3 coding DNA: TGTGCCAGCAGTCTTGACTCCCCGAACACTGAAGCTTTCTTT. Residues: CASSLDSPNTEAFF. Variable domain in full (rest from reference TRBV5-4 and TRBJ1-1): ETGVTQSPTHLIKTRGQQVTLRCSSQSGHNTVSWYQQALGQGPQFIFQYYREEENGRGNFPPRFSGLQFPNYSSELNVNALELDDSALYLCASSLDSPNTEAFFGQGTRLTVV.

The CDR3 sequence: CASSQDFPGGSYEQYF. CDR3 nucleotides: TGCGCCAGCAGCCAAGATTTCCCAGGCGGGTCCTACGAGCAGTACTTC. The chain uses TRBV4-3 and TRBJ2-5, with D possibly TRBD2 on 5 matching bases. The better agreement between TRBJ2-7 and the DNA end casts doubt on the J call. CDR1 LGHNA and CDR2 YSLEER come from the germline V gene. This CDR3 is 16 amino acids long.

The rearrangement uses TRBV10-3 and TRBJ2-1, with D perhaps matching TRBD1 (5 bases). The CDR3 is 14 amino acids. Trimming removed 8 bases from V and 6 bases from J, with 17 bases in between. CDR1 ENHRY and CDR2 SYGVKD come from the germline V gene. The CDR3 nucleotides read TGTGCCATCTCGAAGGGTGGTAGGGGCAATGAGCAGTTCTTC. Translation gives CAISKGGRGNEQFF.

The chain has TRBV7-8 and TRBJ2-1; D is possibly TRBD1 (6 bases). The germline V gene has CDR1 SGHVS and CDR2 FQNEAQ. The V end lost 1 base, the J end lost 3 bases, and 10 bases lay between the germline ends. This CDR3 comprises 15 residues. CDR3 nucleotide sequence: TGTGCCAGCAGCTTAGTAGCGACAGGCTACAATGAGCAGTTCTTC. Its protein product is CASSLVATGYNEQFF.

V is TRBV2 and J is TRBJ1-5; tentative D call: TRBD1 (5 bases). The CDR3 is made up of 14 amino acids. Germline V gene sequence: CDR1 SNHLY, CDR2 FYNNEI. V was clipped by 6 bases and J by 0 bases, with 9 bases between them. The DNA for the CDR3 is TGTGCCAGCAGGATGGACATTAGCAATCAGCCCCAGCATTTT. Its protein is CASRMDISNQPQHF. The full variable domain, its missing parts supplied by reference TRBV2 and TRBJ1-5, is EPEVTQTPSHQVTQMGQEVILRCVPISNHLYFYWYRQILGQKVEFLVSFYNNEISEKSEIFDDQFSVERPDGSNFTLKIRSTKLEDSAMYFCASRMDISNQPQHFGDGTRLSIL.

The gene calls are TRBV9 and TRBJ2-1, with D possibly being TRBD1 (5 bases). CDR3 length equals 13 residues. V lost 3 bases, J lost 7 bases, and 11 bases lay in between. Germline V gene sequence: CDR1 SGDLS, CDR2 YYNGEE. This chain's CDR3 is CASSDRPGNEQFF. CDR3 DNA: TGTGCCAGCAGCGACCGTCCAGGGAATGAGCAGTTCTTC.

The chain couples TRBV11-3 to TRBJ2-3, with D possibly matching TRBD2 (5 bases). There are 15 residues in the CDR3. Germline V lookup: CDR1 SGHNT, CDR2 YENEEA. V lost 5 bases and J lost 1, with 13 bases in between. The CDR3 reads CASSRQARGTDTQYF. CDR3 nucleotides: TGTGCCAGCAGCAGACAAGCGAGGGGCACAGATACGCAGTATTTT.